This T cell receptor beta chain was recorded in a study of CD4+ T cells in melanoma. General study findings and limits: Reportedly, melanoma neoantigen-specific CD4+ T cells showed varied differentiation states.

The CDR3 is made up of 14 amino acids. CDR1 and CDR2 from the germline V gene are MNHEY and SVGAGI. The V and J ends lost 6 bases and 2 bases, in that order; junction bases with no gene match: 7. As to this clone: Its cognate antigen is unknown.

TCRdb's copy holds only in-frame clones and misses some; the assay was immunoSEQ multiplex PCR. The sample carries more than 110,000 clones, 92% recorded once. The chain employs TRBV6-5 and TRBJ2-7; 7 bases fit TRBD1. This receptor was obtained from a human donor with melanoma. The CDR3: CASRPPGQTYEQYF. The CDR3 coding sequence is TGTGCCAGCAGGCCCCCGGGACAGACCTACGAGCAGTACTTC.